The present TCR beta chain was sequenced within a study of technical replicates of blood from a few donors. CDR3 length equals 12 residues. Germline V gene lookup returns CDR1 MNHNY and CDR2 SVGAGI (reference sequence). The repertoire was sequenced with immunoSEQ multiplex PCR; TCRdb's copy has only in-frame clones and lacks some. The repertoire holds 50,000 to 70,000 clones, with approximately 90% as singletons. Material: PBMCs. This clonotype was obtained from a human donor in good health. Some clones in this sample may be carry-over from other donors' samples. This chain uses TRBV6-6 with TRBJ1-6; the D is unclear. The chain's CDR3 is CAVQNGNSPLHF. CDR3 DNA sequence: TGTGCAGTCCAGAACGGGAATTCACCCCTCCACTTT.